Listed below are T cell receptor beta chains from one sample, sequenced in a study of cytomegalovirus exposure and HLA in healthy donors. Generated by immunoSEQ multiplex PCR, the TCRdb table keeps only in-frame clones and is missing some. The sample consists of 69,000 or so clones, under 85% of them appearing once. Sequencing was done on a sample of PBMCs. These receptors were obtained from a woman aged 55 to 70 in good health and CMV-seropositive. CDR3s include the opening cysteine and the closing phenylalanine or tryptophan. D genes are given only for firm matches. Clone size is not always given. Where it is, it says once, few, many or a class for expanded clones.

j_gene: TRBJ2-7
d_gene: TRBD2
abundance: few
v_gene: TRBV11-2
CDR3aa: CASSQPDLLAGGTWEQYF
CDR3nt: TGTGCCAGCAGCCAACCTGACCTACTAGCGGGAGGAACTTGGGAGCAGTACTTC

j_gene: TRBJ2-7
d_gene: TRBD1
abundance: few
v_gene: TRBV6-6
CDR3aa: CASRDRGLGF
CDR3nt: TGTGCCAGCAGGGACAGGGGTCTTGGCTTC

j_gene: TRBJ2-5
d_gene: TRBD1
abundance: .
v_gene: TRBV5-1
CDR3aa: CASSLDRGKETQYF
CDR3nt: TGCGCCAGCAGCTTGGACAGGGGGAAAGAGACCCAGTACTTC

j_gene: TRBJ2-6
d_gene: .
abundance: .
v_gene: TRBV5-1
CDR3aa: CASSLPLASGANVLTF
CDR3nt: TGCGCCAGCAGCTTGCCTCTAGCCTCTGGGGCCAACGTCCTGACTTTC

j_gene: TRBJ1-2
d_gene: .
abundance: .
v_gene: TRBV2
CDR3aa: CATLTTRSSNYGYTF
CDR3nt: TGTGCCACCCTTACTACTCGTTCCAGTAACTATGGCTACACCTTC

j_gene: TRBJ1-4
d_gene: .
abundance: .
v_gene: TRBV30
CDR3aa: CAWSVIGRGREKLFF
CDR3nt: TGTGCCTGGAGTGTAATAGGGAGGGGACGGGAAAAACTGTTTTTT

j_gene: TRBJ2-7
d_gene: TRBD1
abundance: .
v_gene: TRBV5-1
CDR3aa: CATGDRGNEQYF
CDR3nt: TGCGCCACCGGGGACAGGGGAAACGAGCAGTACTTC

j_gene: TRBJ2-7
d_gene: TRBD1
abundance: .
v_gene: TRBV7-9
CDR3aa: CASSPRSGTEMYF
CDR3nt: TGTGCCAGCAGCCCCCGGTCCGGGACAGAGATGTACTTC

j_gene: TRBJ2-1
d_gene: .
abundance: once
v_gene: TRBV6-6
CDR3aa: CASSAGRVLYEQFF
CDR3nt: TGTGCCAGCAGCGCGGGGCGGGTTTTATATGAGCAGTTCTTC

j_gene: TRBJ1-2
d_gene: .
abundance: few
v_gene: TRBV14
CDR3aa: CASSPITGSYGYTF
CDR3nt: TGTGCCAGCAGCCCGATCACGGGGAGCTATGGCTACACCTTC

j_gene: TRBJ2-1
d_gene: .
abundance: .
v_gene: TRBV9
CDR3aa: CASSGLLGQFF
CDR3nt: TGTGCCAGCAGCGGCCTGCTCGGGCAGTTCTTC

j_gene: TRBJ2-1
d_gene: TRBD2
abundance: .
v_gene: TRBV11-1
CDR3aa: CASSSRSGRWYNEQFF
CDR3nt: TGTGCCAGCAGCTCTCGTAGCGGGAGGTGGTACAATGAGCAGTTCTTC

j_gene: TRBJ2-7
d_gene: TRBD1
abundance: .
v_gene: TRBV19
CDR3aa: CASSTYPGQDEQYF
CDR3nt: TGTGCCAGTAGTACCTACCCGGGACAGGACGAGCAGTACTTC

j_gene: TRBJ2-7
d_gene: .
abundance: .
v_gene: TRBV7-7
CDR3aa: CASSLAADYEQYF
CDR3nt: TGTGCTAGCAGCTTAGCTGCAGATTACGAGCAGTACTTC

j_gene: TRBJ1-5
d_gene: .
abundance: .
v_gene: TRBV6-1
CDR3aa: CASSELRGNQPQHF
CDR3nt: TGTGCCAGCAGTGAACTGAGGGGCAATCAGCCCCAGCATTTT

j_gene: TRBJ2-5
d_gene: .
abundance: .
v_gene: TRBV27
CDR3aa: CASSLGGDSRVETQYF
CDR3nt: TGTGCCAGCAGTTTGGGCGGGGATTCCAGGGTAGAGACCCAGTACTTC

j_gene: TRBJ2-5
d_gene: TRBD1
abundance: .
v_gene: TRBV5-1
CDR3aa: CASSTATTGNQETQYF
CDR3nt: TGCGCCAGCAGCACAGCCACGACAGGGAACCAAGAGACCCAGTACTTC

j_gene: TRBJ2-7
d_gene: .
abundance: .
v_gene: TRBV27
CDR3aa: CASSDRITYEQYF
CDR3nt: TGTGCCAGCAGTGACAGAATTACCTACGAGCAGTACTTC

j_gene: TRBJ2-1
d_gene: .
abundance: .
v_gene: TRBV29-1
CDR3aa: CSVQKGLGGEQFF
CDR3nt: TGCAGCGTGCAAAAAGGACTAGGGGGTGAGCAGTTCTTC

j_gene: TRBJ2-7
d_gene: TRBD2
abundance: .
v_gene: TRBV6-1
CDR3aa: CASRLAGVYEQYF
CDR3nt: TGTGCCAGCAGACTAGCGGGGGTCTACGAGCAGTACTTC

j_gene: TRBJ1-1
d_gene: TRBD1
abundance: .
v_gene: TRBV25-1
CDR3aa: CASSESTGANTEAFF
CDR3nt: TGTGCCAGCAGTGAATCTACAGGGGCGAACACTGAAGCTTTCTTT

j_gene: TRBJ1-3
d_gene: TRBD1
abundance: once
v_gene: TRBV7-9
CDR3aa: CASSWGQNSGNTIYF
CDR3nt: TGTGCCAGCAGCTGGGGACAGAACTCTGGAAACACCATATATTTT

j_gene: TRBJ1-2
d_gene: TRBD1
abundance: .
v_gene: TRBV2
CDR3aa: CASSDGTGSYGYTF
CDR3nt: TGTGCCAGCAGTGATGGGACAGGGAGCTATGGCTACACCTTC

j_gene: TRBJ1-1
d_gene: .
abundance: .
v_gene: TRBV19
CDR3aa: CASSMIGSTGGMNTEAFF
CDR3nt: TGTGCCAGTAGTATGATCGGCTCGACAGGAGGAATGAACACTGAAGCTTTCTTT

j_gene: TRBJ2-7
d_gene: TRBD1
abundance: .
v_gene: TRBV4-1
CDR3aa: CASSQAMDRGTYEQYF
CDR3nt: TGCGCCAGCAGCCAAGCTATGGACAGGGGTACCTACGAGCAGTACTTC

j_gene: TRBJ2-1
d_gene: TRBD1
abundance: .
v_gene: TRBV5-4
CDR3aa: CASSLEQGAYNEQFF
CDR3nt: TGTGCCAGCAGCTTAGAACAGGGGGCGTACAATGAGCAGTTCTTC

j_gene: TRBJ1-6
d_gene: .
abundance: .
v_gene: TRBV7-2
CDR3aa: CASSLAGNSPLHF
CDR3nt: TGTGCCAGCAGCTTGGCAGGGAACTCACCCCTCCACTTT

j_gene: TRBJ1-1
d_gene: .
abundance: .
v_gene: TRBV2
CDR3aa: CASSKETGFNTEAFF
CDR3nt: TGTGCCAGCAGTAAAGAGACAGGTTTTAACACTGAAGCTTTCTTT

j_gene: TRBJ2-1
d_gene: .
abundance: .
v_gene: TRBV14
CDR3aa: CASSQVPGGREFF
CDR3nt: TGTGCCAGCAGCCAAGTTCCCGGGGGTCGTGAGTTCTTC

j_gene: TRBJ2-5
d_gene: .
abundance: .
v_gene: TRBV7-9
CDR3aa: CASSFRLGTQETQYF
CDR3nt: TGTGCCAGCAGCTTCCGGTTAGGGACTCAAGAGACCCAGTACTTC

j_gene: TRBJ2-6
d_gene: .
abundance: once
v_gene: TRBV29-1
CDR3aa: CSVAGTPLHSGANVLTF
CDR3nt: TGCAGCGTAGCCGGGACACCCCTCCACTCTGGGGCCAACGTCCTGACTTTC

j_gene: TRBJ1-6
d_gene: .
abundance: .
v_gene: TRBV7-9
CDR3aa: CASSLDSRSPLHF
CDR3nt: TGTGCCAGCAGCTTAGATTCCAGATCACCCCTCCACTTT

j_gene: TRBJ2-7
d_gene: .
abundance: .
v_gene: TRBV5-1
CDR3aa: CASSPGLSYEQYF
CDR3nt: TGCGCCAGCAGCCCGGGACTGTCCTACGAGCAGTACTTC

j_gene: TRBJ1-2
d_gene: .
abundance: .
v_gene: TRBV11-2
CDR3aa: CASSPSYGYTF
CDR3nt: TGTGCCAGCAGCCCGAGTTATGGCTACACCTTC

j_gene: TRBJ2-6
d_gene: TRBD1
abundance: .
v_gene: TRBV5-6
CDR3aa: CASSLGDRGRGGANVLTF
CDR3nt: TGTGCCAGCAGCTTGGGGGACAGGGGGCGCGGTGGGGCCAACGTCCTGACTTTC

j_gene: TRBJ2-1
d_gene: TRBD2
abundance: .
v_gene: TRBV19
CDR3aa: CASSTTSGGAAYNEQFF
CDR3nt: TGTGCCAGTAGCACGACTAGCGGGGGGGCCGCATACAATGAGCAGTTCTTC

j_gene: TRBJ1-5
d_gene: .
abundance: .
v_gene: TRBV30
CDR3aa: CAWSNGLNQPQHF
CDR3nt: TGTGCCTGGAGTAATGGCCTCAATCAGCCCCAGCATTTT

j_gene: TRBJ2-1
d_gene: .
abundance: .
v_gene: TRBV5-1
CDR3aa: CASSWPSSGSYNEQFF
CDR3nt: TGCGCCAGCAGCTGGCCCTCGAGCGGCTCCTACAATGAGCAGTTCTTC

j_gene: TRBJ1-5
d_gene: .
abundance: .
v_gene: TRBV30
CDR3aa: CAWSVARFQPQHF
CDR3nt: TGTGCCTGGAGTGTAGCCCGATTTCAGCCCCAGCATTTT

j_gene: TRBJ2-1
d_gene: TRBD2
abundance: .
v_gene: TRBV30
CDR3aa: CAWGSGLAEQFF
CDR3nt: TGTGCCTGGGGGTCAGGACTAGCGGAGCAGTTCTTC

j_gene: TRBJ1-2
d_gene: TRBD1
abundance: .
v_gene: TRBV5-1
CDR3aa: CASTPGGGLFGYTF
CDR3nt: TGCGCCAGTACCCCAGGGGGCGGATTGTTTGGCTACACCTTC

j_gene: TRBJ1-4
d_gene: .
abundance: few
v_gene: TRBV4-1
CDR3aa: CASSQGSSREKLFF
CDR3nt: TGCGCCAGCAGCCAAGGCTCGTCGCGAGAAAAACTGTTTTTT

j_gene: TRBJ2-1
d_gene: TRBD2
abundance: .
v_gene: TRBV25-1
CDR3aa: CASSQRREGRNEQFF
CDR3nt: TGTGCCAGCAGTCAGAGGCGGGAGGGCCGGAATGAGCAGTTCTTC

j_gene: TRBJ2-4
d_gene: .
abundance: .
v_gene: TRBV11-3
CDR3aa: CASSLLTTEEKNIQYF
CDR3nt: TGTGCCAGCAGCTTATTAACGACGGAGGAAAAAAACATTCAGTACTTC

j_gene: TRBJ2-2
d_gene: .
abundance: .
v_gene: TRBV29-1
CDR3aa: CSVLNTGELFF
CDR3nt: TGCAGCGTTCTTAACACCGGGGAGCTGTTTTTT

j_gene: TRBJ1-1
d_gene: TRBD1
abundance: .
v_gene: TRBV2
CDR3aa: CASSEEGTGAPWAFF
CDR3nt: TGTGCCAGCAGTGAAGAGGGGACAGGGGCACCTTGGGCTTTCTTT

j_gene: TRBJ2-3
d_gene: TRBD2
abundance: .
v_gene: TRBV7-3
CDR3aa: CASSPGTSADTQYF
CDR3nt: TGTGCCAGCAGCCCCGGGACTAGCGCGGATACGCAGTATTTT

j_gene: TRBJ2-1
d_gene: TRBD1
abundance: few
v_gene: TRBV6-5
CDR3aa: CASREGQGVYNEQFF
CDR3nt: TGTGCCAGCAGAGAGGGACAGGGAGTATACAATGAGCAGTTCTTC

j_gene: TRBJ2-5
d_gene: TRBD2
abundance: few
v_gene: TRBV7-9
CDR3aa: CASSARLAEETQYF
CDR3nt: TGTGCCAGCAGCGCGAGACTAGCGGAAGAGACCCAGTACTTC

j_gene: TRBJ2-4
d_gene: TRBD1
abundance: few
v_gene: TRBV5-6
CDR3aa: CASRRTGGMDGNIQYF
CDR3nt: TGTGCCAGCAGGCGGACAGGGGGCATGGACGGAAACATTCAGTACTTC